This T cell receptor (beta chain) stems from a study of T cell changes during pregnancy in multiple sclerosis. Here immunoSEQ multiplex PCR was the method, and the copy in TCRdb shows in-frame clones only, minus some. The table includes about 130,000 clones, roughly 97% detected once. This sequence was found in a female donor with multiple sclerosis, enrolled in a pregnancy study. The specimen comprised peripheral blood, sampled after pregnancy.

CDR3 region: CASSIVGVTGELFF. For the CDR3, the DNA is TGTGCCAGTAGTATTGTGGGAGTCACCGGGGAGCTGTTTTTT. The chain carries TRBV19 and TRBJ2-2; D perhaps matches TRBD2 (5 bases). Germline loops: CDR1 LNHDA, CDR2 SQIVND (reference sequence). Trimming removed 3 bases at V and 4 bases at J, with 9 bases between. CDR3 length: 14 amino acids.